This T cell receptor (beta chain) is drawn from a study of T cells in pancreatic ductal adenocarcinoma. As to this clone: What it binds is unknown.

Whole-study findings and limits: Tumor samples had fewer productive templates and about 8-fold fewer unique clonotypes than blood. Mean clonality was around 0.1 in tumors and roughly 0.072 in blood, not significantly different.

Surgery without prior neoadjuvant therapy was the treatment of the selected pancreatic ductal adenocarcinoma patients. V was clipped by 7 bases and J by 4 bases; unmatched bases: 7. The CDR3 contains 14 residues. CDR1 SGHTA and CDR2 FQGNSA come from the germline V gene. Some clones are missing from TCRdb's copy, which holds only in-frame ones; the method was immunoSEQ multiplex PCR. The sample shows around 100,000 clones, about 95% of them seen only once. This sequence was found in a human donor with pancreatic ductal adenocarcinoma. The genes are TRBV7-2 and TRBJ2-3, with 8 bases matching TRBD2. Sequencing was carried out using PBMCs. Here the CDR3 DNA reads TGTGCCAGCACCCCGAGCGGGAGACCAGATACGCAGTATTTT. This gives the protein CASTPSGRPDTQYF.